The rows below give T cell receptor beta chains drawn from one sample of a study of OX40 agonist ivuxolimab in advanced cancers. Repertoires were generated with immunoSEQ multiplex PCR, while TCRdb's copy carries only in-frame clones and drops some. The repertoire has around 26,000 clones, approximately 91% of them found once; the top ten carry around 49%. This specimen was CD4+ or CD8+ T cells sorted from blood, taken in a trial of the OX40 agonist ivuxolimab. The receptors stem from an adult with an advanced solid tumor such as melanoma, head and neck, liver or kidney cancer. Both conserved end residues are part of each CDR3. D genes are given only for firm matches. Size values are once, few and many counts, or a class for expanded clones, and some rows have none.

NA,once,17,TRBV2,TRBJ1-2,TGTGCCAGCAGTGACTGGCAGGGCTCTACCGCCGAATATGGCTACACCTTC,CASSDWQGSTAEYGYTF
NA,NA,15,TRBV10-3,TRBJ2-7,TGTGCCATCAGTGTCGGTCAAATCGCCTCCTACGAGCAGTACTTC,CAISVGQIASYEQYF
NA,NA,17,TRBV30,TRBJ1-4,TGTGCCTGGAGTGAGCAGGGGTTTCGTGCAACTAATGAAAAACTGTTTTTT,CAWSEQGFRATNEKLFF
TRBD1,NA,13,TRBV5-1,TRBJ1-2,TGCGCCAGTGACCCGGGACAGGGGGATGGCTACACCTTC,CASDPGQGDGYTF
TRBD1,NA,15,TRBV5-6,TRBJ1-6,TGTGCCAGCAGTTTAGGACAGGATTATAATTCACCCCTCCACTTT,CASSLGQDYNSPLHF
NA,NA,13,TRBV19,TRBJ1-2,TGTGCCAGTAGTTCTCAACAGGGTGTTGGCTACACCTTC,CASSSQQGVGYTF
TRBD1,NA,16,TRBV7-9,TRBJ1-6,TGTGCCAGCAGCTCCCACCGGGCCAGGGGGAATTCACCCCTCCACTTT,CASSSHRARGNSPLHF
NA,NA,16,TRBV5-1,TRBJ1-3,TGCGCCAGCAGCTTGGAGCCAGGGCCCTCTGGAAACACCATATATTTT,CASSLEPGPSGNTIYF
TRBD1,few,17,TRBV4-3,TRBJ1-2,TGCGCCAGCAGTCCAAGAACAGGGGATCATTCCCTCCATGGCTACACCTTC,CASSPRTGDHSLHGYTF
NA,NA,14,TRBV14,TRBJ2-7,TGTGCCAGCAGCCCCCCGGGACGGAGCTACGAGCAGTACTTC,CASSPPGRSYEQYF
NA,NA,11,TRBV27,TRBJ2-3,TGTGCCAGCAGCAACACAGATACGCAGTATTTT,CASSNTDTQYF
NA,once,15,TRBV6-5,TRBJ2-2,TGTGCCAGCAGTTACGAGGGGCGGGTCACCGGGGAGCTGTTTTTT,CASSYEGRVTGELFF
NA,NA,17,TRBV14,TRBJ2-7,TGTGCCAGCAGCCAAGGGTGGGGGAGCGGAGAGAACTACGAGCAGTACTTC,CASSQGWGSGENYEQYF
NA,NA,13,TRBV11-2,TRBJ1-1,TGTGCCAGCAGCTTAGTGAGGTACACTGAAGCTTTCTTT,CASSLVRYTEAFF